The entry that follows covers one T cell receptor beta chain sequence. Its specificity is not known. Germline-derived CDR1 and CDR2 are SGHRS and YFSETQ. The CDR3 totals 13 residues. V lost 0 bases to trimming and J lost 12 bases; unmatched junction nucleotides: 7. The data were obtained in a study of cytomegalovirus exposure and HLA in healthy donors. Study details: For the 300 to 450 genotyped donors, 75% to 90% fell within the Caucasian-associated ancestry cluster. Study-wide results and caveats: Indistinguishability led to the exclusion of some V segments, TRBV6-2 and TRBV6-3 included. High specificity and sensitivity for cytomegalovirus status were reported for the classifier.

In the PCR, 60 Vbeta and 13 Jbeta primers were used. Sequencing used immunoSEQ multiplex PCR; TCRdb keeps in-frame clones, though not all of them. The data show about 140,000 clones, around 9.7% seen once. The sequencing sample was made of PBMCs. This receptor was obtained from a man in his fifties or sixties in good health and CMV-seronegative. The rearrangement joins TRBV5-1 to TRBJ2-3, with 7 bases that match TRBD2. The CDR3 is CASSLGRTGGQYF. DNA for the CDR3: TGCGCCAGCAGCTTGGGGAGAACGGGGGGTCAGTATTTT.